This T cell receptor beta chain comes out of a study of T-cell memory formation after mild COVID-19. Trimming pared 4 bases from V and 4 bases from J, leaving 14 bases between. The CDR3 is made up of 14 amino acids. CDR1 is SGHRS, CDR2 YFSETQ, per germline. A single record per CDR3 protein comes from TCRdb applying MiXCR to the 5' RACE reads. The repertoire holds 260,000 or so distinct CDR3 sequences, with around 15% as singletons. The clonotype was recovered from a man aged 18-30 years who had mild COVID-19 (a few samples of this study predate the infection). Cell type and time point are not known. Sequencing was done on a sample of PBMCs or a T cell subset sorted from them (not recorded which). V and J are TRBV5-1 and TRBJ1-2; TRBD1 is a possible D gene (5 bases). CDR3 DNA: TGCGCCAGCAGCGACGCCCCGGGGGTCTATGGCTACACCTTC. It yields the protein CASSDAPGVYGYTF.